The clone carrying this T cell receptor beta chain was detected once. The antigen remains unidentified. This entry comes from a study of T cells in Graves' hyperthyroidism and ophthalmopathy. Study-wide background: Initial diagnosis, before any treatment, was when peripheral blood was collected. Study-wide results and caveats: Progression to ophthalmopathy was predicted a median of about six months early.

Lactation, pregnancy, other autoimmune disease or uncontrolled infection excluded patients. V was cut by 8 bases and J by 2 bases, with 18 bases left in between. This CDR3 has 16 amino acids. The germline CDR1 and CDR2 sequences are MDHEN and SYDVKM. Amplified TCR beta CDR3 regions derived from RNA transcripts. HTBI primers were used for first-round RT-PCR of the TCR CDR3. Using its own MiXCR run on the multiplex PCR reads, TCRdb lists one record per CDR3 protein. This sample has some 490,000 distinct CDR3 sequences, with roughly 22% found just once. The chain joins TRBV28 to TRBJ1-4; weak D call: TRBD1 (5 bases). Sample: blood. This TCR was sampled from a woman in her 70s with Graves' ophthalmopathy. The CDR3 sequence: CASGSPGGETNEKLFF. In nucleotides, the CDR3 is TGTGCCAGCGGTTCCCCCGGGGGGGAGACTAATGAAAAACTGTTTTTT. Drawing the rest from reference TRBV28 and TRBJ1-4, the complete variable domain is DVKVTQSSRYLVKRTGEKVFLECVQDMDHENMFWYRQDPGLGLRLIYFSYDVKMKEKGDIPEGYSVSREKKERFSLILESASTNQTSMYLCASGSPGGETNEKLFFGSGTQLSVL.